This TCR beta chain derives from a study of T-cell reconstitution after alpha-beta-depleted transplantation in children. Study-wide results and caveats: Counts and diversity of T cells one year after transplant came mostly from newly produced T cells. Surviving recipient T cells and intrathymic progenitors accounted for some patients' high TCRbeta diversity at day 60. Reported findings indicate that, about two months after transplant, alpha-beta T cells came from several hundred expanded clones, which were derived from non-depleted graft cells.

This clonotype was counted a few times. Antigen unknown. Unique molecular identifiers tagged the TCRbeta library. TCRdb reprocessed the PCR reads via MiXCR and lists one record per CDR3 protein. The sample has hundreds of thousands of distinct CDR3 sequences, less than 15% seen once. The CDR3 consists of 16 residues. The J segment lost 1 base and the V segment lost 0 bases, leaving 4 bases of the junction unmatched. In germline, CDR1 is MNHEY, CDR2 SVGEGT. This specimen consisted of PBMCs, obtained before TCRalphabeta/CD19-depleted stem cell transplant. This TCR was recovered from a girl aged 2 to 10 with congenital amegakaryocytic thrombocytopenia, due to receive a stem cell transplant. The chain combines TRBV6-2 or TRBV6-3 with TRBJ2-3; 7 bases fit TRBD2. Here the CDR3 reads CASSYSTTSGTDTQYF. CDR3 nucleotides: TGTGCCAGCAGTTACTCGACAACTAGCGGCACAGATACGCAGTATTTT.